This T cell receptor beta chain originates from a study of T cells in Graves' hyperthyroidism and ophthalmopathy. Study-wide context: Peripheral blood was collected at initial diagnosis, before any treatment. Study-level findings and limits: In the analysis, a 13 V-J model separated ophthalmopathy from stable hyperthyroidism.

CDR1 and CDR2 (germline): DFQATT, SNEGSKA (reference sequence). V dropped 0 bases and J dropped 5 bases, with 16 bases sitting between them. The CDR3 length is 15 residues. From approximately 9.3 ml of fresh peripheral blood, PBMCs were isolated. From RNA transcripts, TCR beta CDR3 regions were amplified. The TCR CDR3 was amplified in a first-round RT-PCR using the HTBI primer set. TCRdb re-called the multiplex PCR reads through MiXCR, storing one row per CDR3 protein. In the table there are hundreds of thousands of distinct CDR3 sequences, around 20% of which are singletons. In its sample, this clonotype was seen many times. Antigen: not known.

The origin of this receptor is a woman between 50 and 59 years old with Graves' hyperthyroidism that later progressed to Graves' ophthalmopathy. The V call is TRBV20-1, the J call TRBJ2-5, with D perhaps given as TRBD1 or TRBD2 (5 bases each). The sample comprised blood. The CDR3 coding sequence is TGCAGTGCTAGAGATGGAACGAGGGGCGCGGAGACCCAGTACTTC. Encoded protein: CSARDGTRGAETQYF.